What follows are 32 T cell receptor beta chains derived from one specimen sequenced in a study of cytomegalovirus exposure and HLA in healthy donors. 60 Vbeta and 13 Jbeta primers were used in PCR. The assay was immunoSEQ multiplex PCR, and TCRdb's table has in-frame clones only and misses some. The profile shows some 180,000 clones, 76% of them singletons. The specimen sequenced was PBMCs. All receptors come from a woman aged 25 to 39 in good health and CMV-seropositive.

V usage is TRBV5-1 and J usage is TRBJ2-4; TRBD2 might be the D (6 bases). The CDR3 runs to 12 residues. Germline V gene lookup returns CDR1 SGHRS and CDR2 YFSETQ. The ends were cut back, 5 bases at V and 10 bases at J, with 13 bases in the middle. The DNA of the CDR3 is TGCGCCAGCAGTAGGGACTTCTTAATTCAGTACTTC. As protein: CASSRDFLIQYF.

This clone was seen once. The V and J genes are TRBV21-1 and TRBJ1-6; TRBD1, as called in the table, went unchecked against the DNA. TRBV21-1 is labeled a pseudogene. The CDR3 extends over 18 amino acids. The CDR3 spells CASSNGTGSETNNSPLHF. For the CDR3, the DNA is TGTGCCAGCAGCAATGGGACAGGGTCGGAAACGAATAATTCACCCCTCCACTTT.

The chain joins TRBV2 to TRBJ1-2; D perhaps matches TRBD1 (6 bases). V shed 9 bases and J shed 8 bases, with 22 bases lying between them. CDR3 size: 14 residues. Germline loops: CDR1 SNHLY, CDR2 FYNNEI. The CDR3 DNA is TGTGCCAGTACGTTATACCGGGACACAGGCGGCTACACCTTC. This sequence encodes CASTLYRDTGGYTF.

The DNA of the CDR3 is TGCGCCAGCAGCTTGTATCTCGGGACAGGGGGTTCACCCCTCCACTTT. The encoded protein is CASSLYLGTGGSPLHF. The chain joins TRBV5-1 to TRBJ1-6; 11 bases fit TRBD1. This CDR3 comprises 16 residues. Germline V gene lookup returns CDR1 SGHRS and CDR2 YFSETQ. V lost 1 base and J lost 9; bases outside the gene matches: 6. The whole variable domain, filled in from reference TRBV5-1 and TRBJ1-6, reads KAGVTQTPRYLIKTRGQQVTLSCSPISGHRSVSWYQQTPGQGLQFLFEYFSETQRNKGNFPGRFSGRQFSNSRSEMNVSTLELGDSALYLCASSLYLGTGGSPLHFGNGTRLTVT.

The chain uses TRBV21-1 and TRBJ2-7; TRBD1 is taken as the D call from the table, unchecked against the DNA. TRBV21-1 corresponds to a pseudogene. The length of the CDR3 is 13 residues. This CDR3 is CANSGQLDYEQYF. The CDR3 nucleotides read TGTGCCAACTCGGGACAGCTCGATTACGAGCAGTACTTC.

The chain couples TRBV10-3 to TRBJ2-7; TRBD1 matches at 9 bases. The CDR3 loop spans 13 amino acids. Looked up from germline, CDR1 is ENHRY and CDR2 is SYGVKD. V gave up 6 bases and J gave up 5 bases; unmatched junction bases: 5. CDR3 DNA: TGTGCCATCAGCCCGGACAGGGGCAACGAGCAGTACTTC. Amino acid sequence: CAISPDRGNEQYF.

Written as DNA, the CDR3 is TGTGCCAGCAGCCCCGGGACTGTGGGCTACACCTTC. This codes for CASSPGTVGYTF. V usage is TRBV5-6 and J usage is TRBJ1-2; the D gene is possibly TRBD1 (5 bases). CDR1 and CDR2 from the germline V gene are SGHDT and YYEEEE. CDR3 length: 12 amino acids. V lost 4 bases and J 8 bases, leaving 12 bases between the germline ends.

This chain connects TRBV28 to TRBJ1-6; D is perhaps TRBD1 (6 bases). This CDR3 has 15 residues. CDR1 MDHEN and CDR2 SYDVKM come from the germline V gene. V was trimmed by 4 bases and J by 3 bases, leaving 10 bases between them. CDR3 in amino acids: CASSSRTDYNSPLHF. The CDR3, as DNA: TGTGCCAGCAGTTCCCGGACAGACTATAATTCACCCCTCCACTTT.

The rearrangement joins TRBV4-2 to TRBJ2-7, with D uncertain. CDR1 is LGHNA and CDR2 is YNFKEQ in the germline V gene. The CDR3 extends over 15 amino acids. V dropped 0 bases and J dropped 1 base, with 10 bases sitting between them. The chain's CDR3 is CASSQDETPSYEQYF. The CDR3 DNA reads TGTGCCAGCAGCCAAGATGAAACACCTTCCTACGAGCAGTACTTC.

This clone was seen a few times. The rearrangement uses TRBV4-3 and TRBJ2-7, with D perhaps TRBD1 (6 bases). Germline CDR1 reads LGHNA; CDR2 reads YSLEER. This CDR3 is built from 15 residues. Trimming pared 0 bases from V and 0 bases from J, leaving 9 bases between. CDR3: CASSQERGSSYEQYF. Here the CDR3 DNA reads TGCGCCAGCAGCCAAGAAAGGGGGAGCTCCTACGAGCAGTACTTC.

The gene calls are TRBV6-6 and TRBJ2-7; 8 nucleotides line up with TRBD1. After removal of 6 bases from V and 3 bases from J, the junction contained 10 bases not matched to a gene. Germline CDR1 is MNHNY and CDR2 is SVGAGI (reference sequence). The CDR3 is 15 amino acids. The CDR3 loop reads CASSSPGTGHYEQYF. Here the CDR3 DNA reads TGTGCCAGCAGCTCCCCCGGGACAGGACACTACGAGCAGTACTTC.

This clone was counted only a few times. The V gene is TRBV27, the J gene TRBJ2-3; D is unresolved. Trimming removed 5 bases from V and 0 bases from J, with 18 bases in between. The germline gives CDR1 MNHEY, CDR2 SMNVEV (reference sequence). The CDR3 is 17 residues long. In DNA form, the CDR3 reads TGTGCCAGCAGTAGAGACGTCACGGGTGCTAGCACAGATACGCAGTATTTT. This gives the protein CASSRDVTGASTDTQYF.

This rearrangement joins TRBV6-5 to TRBJ2-3; D call uncertain. Germline V gene sequence: CDR1 MNHEY, CDR2 SVGAGI. V dropped 2 bases and J dropped 2 bases, with 8 bases sitting between them. The CDR3 is made up of 14 amino acids. CDR3 DNA: TGTGCCAGCAGTTACGGCCCTGCCACAGATACGCAGTATTTT. It is translated as CASSYGPATDTQYF.

The table lists this clone with a count of one. This rearrangement joins TRBV28 to TRBJ1-1; 8 bases fit TRBD1. The ends lost 4 bases at V and 11 bases at J; junction bases unmatched: 18. Germline V gene data show CDR1 as MDHEN and CDR2 as SYDVKM. CDR3 size: 16 residues. Written as DNA, the CDR3 is TGTGCCAGCAGTTCCACCAAGACAGGGGTCGGGCAAATGGCTTTCTTT. Protein product: CASSSTKTGVGQMAFF.

V and J are TRBV7-9 and TRBJ1-2, with D unresolved. The germline V and J ends were trimmed by 5 bases and 3 bases, with 16 bases remaining between them. The germline V gene has CDR1 SEHNR and CDR2 FQNEAQ (reference sequence). The CDR3 runs 15 residues. CDR3 nucleotides: TGTGCCAGCAGCCTCTCTGGTTGGAGGGACTATGGCTACACCTTC. It yields the protein CASSLSGWRDYGYTF.

The chain couples TRBV5-8 to TRBJ2-1; 12 bases fit TRBD1. Germline V gives CDR1 SGHTS, CDR2 YDEGEE. This CDR3 is 15 amino acids long. Trimming took 4 bases from V and 6 from J; bases not matched to a gene: 5. Here the CDR3 reads CASSLGTGGFNEQFF. CDR3 nucleotides: TGTGCCAGCAGCCTCGGGACAGGGGGCTTCAATGAGCAGTTCTTC.

A single count supports this clone. The chain employs TRBV5-4 and TRBJ2-7; D is possibly TRBD1 (5 bases). Germline V lookup: CDR1 SGHNT, CDR2 YYREEE (reference sequence). V lost 2 bases and J lost 3, with 9 bases in between. CDR3 length: 13 amino acids. The CDR3 DNA reads as TGTGCCAGCAGCTTAGAACAGGTCTACGAGCAGTACTTC. Its protein product is CASSLEQVYEQYF.

This chain joins TRBV4-1 and TRBJ2-5; unclear D gene. With the DNA end fitting TRBJ2-7 better, the J assignment may be wrong. The CDR3 is 17 amino acids. From germline, CDR1 is MGHRA and CDR2 YSYEKL. The CDR3 nucleotides read TGCGCCAGCAGCCAAGGGGTTACCCATCTCTCAGGCTACGAGCAGTACTTC. Translation: CASSQGVTHLSGYEQYF.

The rearrangement uses TRBV28 and TRBJ2-1; 8 positions agree with TRBD2. CDR3 size: 18 residues. Per germline, CDR1 MDHEN and CDR2 SYDVKM. After removal of 6 bases from V and 0 bases from J, the junction contained 13 bases not matched to a gene. CDR3 amino acids: CASSYSGGLSSSYNEQFF. CDR3 in DNA: TGTGCCAGCAGCTACAGCGGGGGCCTTTCTAGCTCCTACAATGAGCAGTTCTTC.

The chain links TRBV19 to TRBJ2-2; TRBD2 agrees at 8 bases. This CDR3 is 16 amino acids long. V shed 0 bases, J shed 6 bases, and the junction held 6 bases outside the gene matches. The germline V gene has CDR1 LNHDA and CDR2 SQIVND (reference sequence). Written as DNA, the CDR3 is TGTGCCAGTAGTATAGATGACGGGGGGGCCCCCGGGGAGCTGTTTTTT. It codes for CASSIDDGGAPGELFF.

The chain is built from TRBV7-9 and TRBJ2-3; D gene ambiguous. CDR3 length equals 12 residues. Germline CDR1 and CDR2: SEHNR and FQNEAQ (reference sequence). V was cut by 5 bases and J by 2 bases, with 5 bases left in between. The CDR3 DNA reads TGTGCCAGCAGCCTTTACACAGATACGCAGTATTTT. Amino acid sequence: CASSLYTDTQYF. The whole variable domain, remainder taken from reference TRBV7-9 and TRBJ2-3, is DTGVSQNPRHKITKRGQNVTFRCDPISEHNRLYWYRQTLGQGPEFLTYFQNEAQLEKSRLLSDRFSAERPKGSFSTLEIQRTEQGDSAMYLCASSLYTDTQYFGPGTRLTVL.

V and J are TRBV28 and TRBJ1-5; D is unresolved. Germline V CDR1 and CDR2: MDHEN, SYDVKM. This CDR3 comprises 16 residues. Trimming cost V 3 bases and J 2 bases, with 14 bases left between them. CDR3 amino acids: CASSLFMPSGNQPQHF. The CDR3 region has the DNA TGTGCCAGCAGTTTGTTTATGCCCAGTGGCAATCAGCCCCAGCATTTT.

For the CDR3, the DNA is TGTGCCAGCAGCGACTACTTAAGTGTTGGAAGCACAGATACGCAGTATTTT. Amino acids: CASSDYLSVGSTDTQYF. The genes are TRBV11-3 and TRBJ2-3; possibly TRBD2 for D (5 bases). Germline V gene sequence: CDR1 SGHNT, CDR2 YENEEA. This CDR3 has 17 amino acids. V was cut by 5 bases and J by 0 bases, with 18 bases left in between.

The chain links TRBV19 to TRBJ1-4; D gene uncertain. This CDR3 comprises 16 residues. Germline-derived CDR1 and CDR2 are LNHDA and SQIVND (reference sequence). V dropped 10 bases and J dropped 0 bases, with 18 bases sitting between them. The CDR3 region is CATTPRPPPTNEKLFF. The CDR3 DNA reads as TGTGCCACGACACCCCGTCCCCCACCAACTAATGAAAAACTGTTTTTT.

The rearrangement links TRBV25-1 to TRBJ1-6; a possible D gene is TRBD1 (6 bases). The ends were cut back, 6 bases at V and 7 bases at J, with 22 bases in the middle. Germline CDR1 and CDR2: MGHDK and SYGVNS. This CDR3 is built from 17 residues. The DNA of the CDR3 is TGTGCCAGCAGCCAATCTCTATCAGGGGATAGCAATTCACCCCTCCACTTT. It codes for CASSQSLSGDSNSPLHF.

The chain recombines TRBV6-5 with TRBJ1-5; the D is unclear. The V end lost 6 bases, the J end lost 4 bases, and 13 bases lay between the germline ends. Germline V lookup: CDR1 MNHEY, CDR2 SVGAGI. The CDR3 extends over 14 amino acids. The CDR3 bases are TGTGCCAGCAGCCACCGAGGCCATAATCAGCCCCAGCATTTT. This codes for CASSHRGHNQPQHF.

The chain has TRBV4-1 and TRBJ1-3, with TRBD1 matching over 8 bases. Trimming cost V 4 bases and J 0 bases; bases outside gene matches: 5. Per germline, CDR1 MGHRA and CDR2 YSYEKL. This CDR3 has 16 amino acids. In nucleotides, the CDR3 is TGCGCCAGCAGCCCCGGACAGGGAACCTCTGGAAACACCATATATTTT. Amino acids: CASSPGQGTSGNTIYF.

The chain combines TRBV29-1 with TRBJ1-1; 7 bases fit TRBD1. The ends lost 3 bases at V and 3 bases at J; junction bases unmatched: 4. Germline loops: CDR1 SQVTM, CDR2 ANQGSEA. The CDR3 totals 13 residues. CDR3 nucleotides: TGCAGCGTTGATGACAGGGAGGACACTGAAGCTTTCTTT. Its translation is CSVDDREDTEAFF.

This clone was counted a few times. This rearrangement joins TRBV11-2 to TRBJ1-2; unclear D gene. V shed 0 bases and J shed 8 bases, with 10 bases lying between them. This CDR3 comprises 13 residues. Germline lookup yields CDR1 SGHAT and CDR2 FQNNGV. This CDR3 is CASSLDGGRGYTF. CDR3 DNA: TGTGCCAGCAGCTTAGACGGAGGGAGAGGCTACACCTTC.

This clone was seen just once. The chain couples TRBV5-1 to TRBJ2-5; 7 bases align to TRBD2. This CDR3 is 15 amino acids long. Unmatched junction bases numbered 6, after V lost 1 base and J lost 3 bases. The germline V gene encodes CDR1 SGHRS and CDR2 YFSETQ. CDR3 sequence: CASSLQGGGKETQYF. In nucleotides, the CDR3 is TGCGCCAGCAGCTTGCAAGGCGGGGGAAAAGAGACCCAGTACTTC. Combining the CDR3 with reference TRBV5-1 and TRBJ2-5 gives the whole variable domain KAGVTQTPRYLIKTRGQQVTLSCSPISGHRSVSWYQQTPGQGLQFLFEYFSETQRNKGNFPGRFSGRQFSNSRSEMNVSTLELGDSALYLCASSLQGGGKETQYFGPGTRLLVL.

V and J are TRBV7-2 and TRBJ2-7, with 10 bases fitting TRBD1. The trim removed 6 bases at V and 1 base at J, leaving 6 bases unmatched. Germline V CDR1 and CDR2: SGHTA, FQGNSA. The CDR3 sequence is 15 residues long. CDR3 residues: CASSRDRGSSYEQYF. Here the CDR3 DNA reads TGTGCCAGCAGTCGGGACAGGGGCAGTTCCTACGAGCAGTACTTC.

The chain has TRBV7-2 and TRBJ2-7, with 10 bases that match TRBD1. Losses at the gene ends were 4 bases for V and 2 bases for J; bases not matched to a gene: 5. Germline values: CDR1 SGHTA, CDR2 FQGNSA. The length of the CDR3 is 15 residues. This chain's CDR3 is CASSSGQGSPYEQYF. The DNA of the CDR3 is TGTGCCAGCAGCTCGGGACAGGGGTCCCCCTACGAGCAGTACTTC.